The 26 T cell receptor beta chains below come from one sample, sequenced in a study of a mutant IDH1 vaccine in newly diagnosed glioma. The data were produced by immunoSEQ multiplex PCR, yet TCRdb's version contains in-frame clones alone and is incomplete. The sample has some 50,000 clones, roughly 90% seen once. Time point denoted: baseline, week 1 (first vaccination visit). The treatment was: pre-vaccination baseline after standard-of-care therapy. The sample in question was PBMCs, obtained from a glioma patient treated with radiotherapy, temozolomide or both. The receptors were sampled from a middle-aged man with glioma.

V gene TRBV28 combines with J gene TRBJ2-5; no clear D. V gave up 4 bases and J gave up 3 bases, with 15 bases separating them. CDR1 is MDHEN, CDR2 SYDVKM, per germline. The CDR3 is made up of 15 amino acids. The DNA of the CDR3 is TGTGCCAGCAGTTCCTCGTTAGTCTGGGAAGAGACCCAGTACTTC. It codes for CASSSSLVWEETQYF.

This chain uses TRBV7-8 with TRBJ2-2, with D unclear. The germline V gene encodes CDR1 SGHVS and CDR2 FQNEAQ. This CDR3 contains 13 residues. V lost 5 bases and J lost 7, with 11 bases in between. The CDR3 nucleotides read TGTGCCAGCAGCCAACTTTATAACGGGGAGCTGTTTTTT. It codes for CASSQLYNGELFF.

The rearrangement uses TRBV7-9 and TRBJ1-5, with TRBD1 matching over 7 bases. CDR3 length: 16 amino acids. Germline lookup yields CDR1 SEHNR and CDR2 FQNEAQ (reference sequence). V was clipped by 5 bases and J by 4 bases; unmatched bases: 11. The CDR3 region has the DNA TGTGCCAGCAGCGACCGCGGGACAGTCCAAAATCAGCCCCAGCATTTT. Translating it yields CASSDRGTVQNQPQHF. The full variable domain, completed using reference TRBV7-9 and TRBJ1-5, is DTGVSQNPRHKITKRGQNVTFRCDPISEHNRLYWYRQTLGQGPEFLTYFQNEAQLEKSRLLSDRFSAERPKGSFSTLEIQRTEQGDSAMYLCASSDRGTVQNQPQHFGDGTRLSIL.

This chain joins TRBV5-1 and TRBJ2-1, with D tentatively TRBD1 (6 bases). The V end lost 1 base, the J end lost 7 bases, and 15 bases lay between the germline ends. Per germline, CDR1 SGHRS and CDR2 YFSETQ. The CDR3 contains 15 residues. The CDR3 reads CASSLTAKQGNEQFF. The CDR3 DNA sequence: TGCGCCAGCAGCTTGACGGCCAAACAGGGTAATGAGCAGTTCTTC. Using reference TRBV5-1 and TRBJ2-1 for the parts outside the CDR3, the full variable domain is KAGVTQTPRYLIKTRGQQVTLSCSPISGHRSVSWYQQTPGQGLQFLFEYFSETQRNKGNFPGRFSGRQFSNSRSEMNVSTLELGDSALYLCASSLTAKQGNEQFFGPGTRLTVL.

The gene calls are TRBV18 and TRBJ2-4; TRBD2 matches at 7 bases. Trimming took 0 bases from V and 7 from J; bases not matched to a gene: 6. CDR3 length: 15 residues. The V gene's germline CDR1 is KGHSH and CDR2 LQKENI. The CDR3 protein is CASSPPWQGGNIQYF. The DNA of the CDR3 is TGTGCCAGCTCACCACCCTGGCAGGGAGGGAACATTCAGTACTTC.

The chain couples TRBV13 to TRBJ1-2; 7 nucleotides align to TRBD1. The CDR3 is 17 residues long. V was clipped by 2 bases and J by 5 bases; unmatched bases: 14. Per the germline V gene, CDR1 is PRHDT and CDR2 is FYEKMQ (reference sequence). CDR3 amino acids: CASSLLGDRTSRYGYTF. CDR3 nucleotides: TGTGCCAGCAGCTTACTCGGGGACAGAACTTCTAGGTATGGCTACACCTTC. Full variable domain (missing parts from reference TRBV13 and TRBJ1-2): AAGVIQSPRHLIKEKRETATLKCYPIPRHDTVYWYQQGPGQDPQFLISFYEKMQSDKGSIPDRFSAQQFSDYHSELNMSSLELGDSALYFCASSLLGDRTSRYGYTFGSGTRLTVV.

There are a few counts of this clone. The chain uses TRBV6-5 and TRBJ2-7; possible D gene TRBD2, 6 bases. With 8 bases removed from V and 4 bases from J, the gap between germline ends came to 12 bases. Germline assignment: CDR1 MNHEY and CDR2 SVGAGI. The CDR3 sequence is 12 residues long. The CDR3 loop reads CASGTEIYEQYF. CDR3 nucleotide sequence: TGTGCCAGCGGGACTGAAATTTACGAGCAGTACTTC.

This chain joins TRBV6-5 and TRBJ2-5; D possibly matches TRBD1 or TRBD2 (5 bases each). This CDR3 is built from 14 residues. Germline-derived CDR1 and CDR2 are MNHEY and SVGAGI. Trimming removed 4 bases from V and 2 bases from J, with 11 bases in between. In DNA form, the CDR3 reads TGTGCCAGCAGTTCGTGGGGACGACAAGAGACCCAGTACTTC. Its translation is CASSSWGRQETQYF.

This chain links TRBV7-8 with TRBJ2-1; possibly TRBD1 for D (6 bases). CDR1 SGHVS and CDR2 FQNEAQ come from the germline V gene. Trimming stripped 5 bases from V and 4 bases from J, with 9 bases between. This CDR3 has 13 amino acids. The CDR3 protein is CASSEGQYNEQFF. DNA of the CDR3: TGTGCCAGCAGCGAGGGACAATACAATGAGCAGTTCTTC. Drawing the rest from reference TRBV7-8 and TRBJ2-1, the complete variable domain is GAGVSQSPRYKVAKRGQDVALRCDPISGHVSLFWYQQALGQGPEFLTYFQNEAQLDKSGLPSDRFFAERPEGSVSTLKIQRTQQEDSAVYLCASSEGQYNEQFFGPGTRLTVL.

The table lists this clone with a count of one. This chain joins TRBV9 and TRBJ1-1; TRBD1 aligns across 8 bases. J gave up 2 bases and V 2 bases, and 2 bases lay outside the gene matches. There are 14 residues in the CDR3. Germline V gives CDR1 SGDLS, CDR2 YYNGEE. The CDR3 DNA sequence: TGTGCCAGCAGCGTGACAGGGGCCAACACTGAAGCTTTCTTT. Translation: CASSVTGANTEAFF.

The V gene is TRBV20-1, the J gene TRBJ2-5; D uncertain. Trimming left V 3 bases short and J 9 bases short, with 11 bases between. The CDR3 consists of 11 residues. Germline assignment: CDR1 DFQATT and CDR2 SNEGSKA (reference sequence). Here the CDR3 reads CSARGPTAQYF. CDR3 in DNA: TGCAGTGCTAGGGGTCCTACGGCCCAGTACTTC.

This clone was seen just once. The rearrangement uses TRBV18 and TRBJ1-1; TRBD1 is a possible D gene (5 bases). CDR1 and CDR2 (germline): KGHSH, LQKENI. This CDR3 region has 13 residues. The V end lost 3 bases, the J end lost 5 bases, and 10 bases lay between the germline ends. The CDR3 DNA follows: TGTGCCAGCTCACCCAGGGAGGGAACTGAAGCTTTCTTT. Protein product: CASSPREGTEAFF.

V usage is TRBV7-2 and J usage is TRBJ2-1, with D unresolved. Germline-derived CDR1 and CDR2 are SGHTA and FQGNSA. The V end was cut by 2 bases, the J end by 10 bases, with 9 bases between. The CDR3 runs to 12 residues. This chain's CDR3 is CASSLLVYEQFF. Written as DNA, the CDR3 is TGTGCCAGCAGCTTATTAGTATACGAGCAGTTCTTC. The full variable domain, in which reference TRBV7-2 and TRBJ2-1 provide the parts outside the CDR3, is GAGVSQSPSNKVTEKGKDVELRCDPISGHTALYWYRQSLGQGLEFLIYFQGNSAPDKSGLPSDRFSAERTGGSVSTLTIQRTQQEDSAVYLCASSLLVYEQFFGPGTRLTVL.

This clone was counted once. This rearrangement joins TRBV7-9 to TRBJ2-1; D may be TRBD1 (6 bases). V lost 7 bases, J lost 7 bases, and 20 bases lay in between. CDR3 length equals 15 residues. CDR1 and CDR2 from the germline V gene are SEHNR and FQNEAQ (reference sequence). The CDR3 loop is CASTSRGPFLNEQFF. CDR3 DNA: TGTGCCAGCACCTCCAGGGGACCCTTTCTTAATGAGCAGTTCTTC.

The CDR3 DNA is TGTGCCAGCAGCTTAAGCCAGGGCTACGAGCAGTACTTC. This sequence encodes CASSLSQGYEQYF. J is TRBJ2-7 and V is TRBV7-9; D possibly corresponds to TRBD1 (5 bases). The CDR3 totals 13 residues. Germline lookup yields CDR1 SEHNR and CDR2 FQNEAQ (reference sequence). Trimming took 2 bases from V and 3 from J, leaving 8 bases between them.

For the CDR3, the DNA is TGTGCCAGCAACGGAGGACAGGGAAGTCGAGAGACCCAGTACTTC. This encodes CASNGGQGSRETQYF. The chain combines TRBV2 with TRBJ2-5; TRBD1 matches 8 bases. The CDR3 runs to 15 residues. V dropped 7 bases and J dropped 4; count of bases not matched to a gene: 11. Germline V gene data show CDR1 as SNHLY and CDR2 as FYNNEI.

The count of this clone is one. The V gene is TRBV6-1, the J gene TRBJ1-5, with D hard to call. This CDR3 is 15 amino acids long. Per the germline V gene, CDR1 is MNHNS and CDR2 is SASEGT. V was cut by 3 bases and J by 1 base, with 10 bases left in between. The CDR3 loop reads CASSDGISSNQPQHF. In DNA form, the CDR3 reads TGTGCCAGCAGTGACGGGATCTCGAGCAATCAGCCCCAGCATTTT.

The chain links TRBV10-3 to TRBJ2-7; D ambiguous. CDR3 length: 15 amino acids. Germline V lookup: CDR1 ENHRY, CDR2 SYGVKD. The V end lost 0 bases, the J end lost 1 base, and 10 bases lay between the germline ends. CDR3 DNA sequence: TGTGCCATCAGTGAGTCGGGTGTTCCTTCCTACGAGCAGTACTTC. Encoded protein: CAISESGVPSYEQYF.

The chain couples TRBV28 to TRBJ2-7; D remains ambiguous. The germline V gene encodes CDR1 MDHEN and CDR2 SYDVKM. Deletions cut 3 bases from V and 2 bases from J, with 5 bases between. The CDR3 spans 12 residues. The CDR3 nucleotides are TGTGCCAGCAGTTTCGCAGCCTACGAGCAGTACTTC. It specifies CASSFAAYEQYF.

The chain joins TRBV2 to TRBJ2-1; D might be TRBD2 (6 bases). The CDR3 consists of 15 residues. Trimming removed 3 bases from V and 4 bases from J, with 13 bases in between. Germline loops: CDR1 SNHLY, CDR2 FYNNEI. CDR3 amino acids: CASSDPGSGYNEQFF. CDR3 bases: TGTGCCAGCAGTGACCCCGGGAGTGGGTACAATGAGCAGTTCTTC.

The J gene is TRBJ2-7, the V gene TRBV5-1, with D maybe TRBD2 (6 bases). V dropped 5 bases and J dropped 7 bases, with 22 bases sitting between them. The length of the CDR3 is 15 residues. Germline CDR1 reads SGHRS; CDR2 reads YFSETQ. The CDR3 bases are TGCGCCAGCAGACGAGGGACTTCGGGCGTGGAAGAGCAGTACTTC. This gives the protein CASRRGTSGVEEQYF.

This chain uses TRBV7-9 with TRBJ2-7; D remains unclear. V was shortened by 5 bases and J by 4 bases, with 9 bases between the two germline ends. Germline lookup yields CDR1 SEHNR and CDR2 FQNEAQ (reference sequence). The CDR3 sequence is 12 residues long. CDR3 in amino acids: CASSPDGYEQYF. The CDR3 DNA reads TGTGCCAGCAGCCCGGATGGGTACGAGCAGTACTTC.

This sequence joins TRBV7-6 and TRBJ2-2; D possibly uses TRBD1 or TRBD2 (5 bases each). The germline V gene has CDR1 SGHVS and CDR2 FNYEAQ. Trimming took off 2 bases at V and 5 bases at J, with 21 bases between the two ends. This CDR3 spans 18 amino acids. DNA of the CDR3: TGTGCCAGCAGCTTATTGGCAGGGTGGGGGTCAGGAACCGGGGAGCTGTTTTTT. Translated: CASSLLAGWGSGTGELFF. The whole variable domain, remainder taken from reference TRBV7-6 and TRBJ2-2, is GAGVSQSPRYKVTKRGQDVALRCDPISGHVSLYWYRQALGQGPEFLTYFNYEAQQDKSGLPNDRFSAERPEGSISTLTIQRTEQRDSAMYRCASSLLAGWGSGTGELFFGEGSRLTVL.

The chain recombines TRBV7-2 with TRBJ2-1; 8 nucleotides line up with TRBD2. Looked up from germline, CDR1 is SGHTA and CDR2 is FQGNSA. CDR3 length: 15 amino acids. The ends lost 6 bases at V and 2 bases at J; junction bases unmatched: 6. CDR3: CASRIAGITYNEQFF. The CDR3 nucleotides are TGTGCCAGCAGGATAGCGGGAATTACCTACAATGAGCAGTTCTTC. The full variable domain, in which reference TRBV7-2 and TRBJ2-1 provide the parts outside the CDR3, is GAGVSQSPSNKVTEKGKDVELRCDPISGHTALYWYRQSLGQGLEFLIYFQGNSAPDKSGLPSDRFSAERTGGSVSTLTIQRTQQEDSAVYLCASRIAGITYNEQFFGPGTRLTVL.

The V and J genes are TRBV9 and TRBJ2-3; 10 bases are shared with TRBD2. V trimming: 2 bases; J trimming: 5 bases; junction bases outside the gene matches: 2. This CDR3 contains 14 residues. Per germline, CDR1 SGDLS and CDR2 YYNGEE. CDR3: CASSVRLAGDTQYF. The CDR3 DNA follows: TGTGCCAGCAGCGTTAGACTAGCGGGAGATACGCAGTATTTT.

V and J are TRBV5-6 and TRBJ2-5; 15 nucleotides agree with TRBD2. V dropped 4 bases and J dropped 5; count of bases not matched to a gene: 9. The CDR3 covers 17 residues. The germline V gene encodes CDR1 SGHDT and CDR2 YYEEEE. In nucleotides, the CDR3 is TGTGCCAGCAGCCCACGGACTAGCGGGAGGGCCAGCGAGACCCAGTACTTC. Translation: CASSPRTSGRASETQYF.